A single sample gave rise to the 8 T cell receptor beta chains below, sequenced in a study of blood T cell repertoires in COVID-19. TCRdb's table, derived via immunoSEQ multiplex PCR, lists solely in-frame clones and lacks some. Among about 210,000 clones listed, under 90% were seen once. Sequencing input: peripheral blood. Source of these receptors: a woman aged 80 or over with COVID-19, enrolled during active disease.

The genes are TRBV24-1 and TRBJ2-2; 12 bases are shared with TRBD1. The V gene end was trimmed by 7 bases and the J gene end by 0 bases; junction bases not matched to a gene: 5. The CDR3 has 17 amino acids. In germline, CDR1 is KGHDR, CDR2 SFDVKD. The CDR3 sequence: CATRPGQGATNTGELFF. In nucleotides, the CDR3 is TGTGCCACCAGGCCGGGACAGGGGGCAACGAACACCGGGGAGCTGTTTTTT.

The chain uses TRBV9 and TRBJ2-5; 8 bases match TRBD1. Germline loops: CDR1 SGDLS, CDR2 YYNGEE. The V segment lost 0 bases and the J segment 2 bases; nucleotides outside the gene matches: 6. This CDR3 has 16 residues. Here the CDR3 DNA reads TGTGCCAGCAGCGTAGCGGGGGACAGGAGACAAGAGACCCAGTACTTC. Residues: CASSVAGDRRQETQYF.

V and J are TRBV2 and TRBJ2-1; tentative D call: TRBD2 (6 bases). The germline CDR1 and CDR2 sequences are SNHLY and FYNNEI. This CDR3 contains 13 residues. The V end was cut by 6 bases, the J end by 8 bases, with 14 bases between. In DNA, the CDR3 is TGTGCCAGCAGCGCGTTGGGGGGAGATGAGCAGTTCTTC. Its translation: CASSALGGDEQFF.

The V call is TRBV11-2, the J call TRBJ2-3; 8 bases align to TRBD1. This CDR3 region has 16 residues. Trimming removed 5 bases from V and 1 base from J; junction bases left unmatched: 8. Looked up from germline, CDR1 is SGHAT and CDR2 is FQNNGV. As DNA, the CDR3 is TGTGCCAGCAGCCAAACAGGGGGGTTGGGCACAGATACGCAGTATTTT. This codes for CASSQTGGLGTDTQYF.

Here the CDR3 reads CASSQGGEKLFF. The CDR3 nucleotides are TGTGCCAGCAGTCAGGGTGGTGAAAAACTGTTTTTT. The gene calls are TRBV6-5 and TRBJ1-4, with a possible D match to TRBD1 (5 bases). Between the trimmed V and J ends, which lost 5 bases and 7 bases, there was a span of 8 bases. Germline V gene sequence: CDR1 MNHEY, CDR2 SVGAGI. The length of the CDR3 is 12 residues.

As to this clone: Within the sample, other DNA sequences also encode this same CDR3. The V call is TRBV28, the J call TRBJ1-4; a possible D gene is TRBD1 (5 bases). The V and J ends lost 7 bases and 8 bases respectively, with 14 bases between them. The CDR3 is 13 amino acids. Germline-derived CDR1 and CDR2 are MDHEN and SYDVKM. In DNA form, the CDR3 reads TGTGCCAGCACTGGAGGGGCGGGAGAAAAACTGTTTTTT. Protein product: CASTGGAGEKLFF.

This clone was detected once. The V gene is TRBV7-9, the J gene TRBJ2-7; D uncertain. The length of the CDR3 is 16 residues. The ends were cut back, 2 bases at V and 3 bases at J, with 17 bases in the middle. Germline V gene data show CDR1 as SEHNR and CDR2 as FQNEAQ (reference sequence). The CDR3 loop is CASSLLALGSRYEQYV. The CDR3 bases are TGTGCCAGCAGCTTATTAGCACTTGGCTCCCGCTACGAGCAGTACGTC.

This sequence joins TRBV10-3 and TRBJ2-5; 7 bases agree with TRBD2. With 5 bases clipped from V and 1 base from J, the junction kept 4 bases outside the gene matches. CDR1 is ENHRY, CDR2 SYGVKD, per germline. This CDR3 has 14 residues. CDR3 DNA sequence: TGTGCCATCAGTCGTGGGGGGGGCCAAGAGACCCAGTACTTC. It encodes CAISRGGGQETQYF.